These 22 T cell receptor beta chains were all obtained from the same sample, sequenced in a study of identical twins. TCRdb analysed the 5' RACE reads with MiXCR anew, one entry per CDR3 protein. The data contain around 690,000 distinct CDR3 sequences, less than 25% of them singletons. Another study also made use of these data, one on T cells expressing NK-cell markers.

Sequenced input: PBMCs. The source is a young woman in good health.

The J gene is TRBJ2-3, the V gene TRBV7-3; D remains unclear. V was cut by 5 bases and J by 11 bases, with 17 bases left in between. CDR1 and CDR2 from the germline V gene are SGHTA and FQGTGA. This CDR3 spans 13 amino acids. CDR3 bases: TGTGCCAGCAGCCCCTCGACCGAGCGAGGGCAGTATTTT. Protein: CASSPSTERGQYF.

This clonotype was counted once. The chain employs TRBV11-2 and TRBJ2-7; 9 nucleotides agree with TRBD1. There are 15 residues in the CDR3. Germline V CDR1 and CDR2: SGHAT, FQNNGV. The ends lost 0 bases at V and 2 bases at J; junction bases unmatched: 2. Here the CDR3 DNA reads TGTGCCAGCAGCTTAGAAAGGACAGGGGCCTACGAGCAGTACTTC. Encoded protein: CASSLERTGAYEQYF.

The chain combines TRBV4-1 with TRBJ2-5; D unresolved. Germline V CDR1 and CDR2: MGHRA, YSYEKL. The length of the CDR3 is 13 residues. Trimming pared 0 bases from V and 6 bases from J, leaving 8 bases between. The CDR3 region is CASSQDRVKTQYF. CDR3 DNA: TGCGCCAGCAGCCAAGACCGGGTCAAGACCCAGTACTTC.

This clonotype was observed many times. This chain connects TRBV5-1 to TRBJ2-1; D remains unclear. The germline gives CDR1 SGHRS, CDR2 YFSETQ. The V end was cut by 4 bases, the J end by 6 bases, with 8 bases between. CDR3 size: 12 residues. CDR3 loop: CASSEMGNEQFF. The CDR3 coding sequence is TGCGCCAGCAGCGAAATGGGCAATGAGCAGTTCTTC.

This clonotype turned up a few times. The chain recombines TRBV4-3 with TRBJ2-7; D is perhaps TRBD1 (5 bases). V was clipped by 0 bases and J by 4 bases, with 13 bases between them. This CDR3 region has 15 residues. CDR1 LGHNA and CDR2 YSLEER come from the germline V gene. The CDR3 DNA sequence: TGCGCCAGCAGCCAAGAGGCAGGGTTATTGTACGAGCAGTACTTC. Its protein product is CASSQEAGLLYEQYF.

The chain couples TRBV7-2 to TRBJ2-3, with D hard to call. V was cut by 0 bases and J by 4 bases, with 8 bases left in between. This CDR3 has 14 residues. Germline V gene sequence: CDR1 SGHTA, CDR2 FQGNSA. This CDR3 is CASSLAHYADTQYF. CDR3 nucleotide sequence: TGTGCCAGCAGCTTAGCGCATTATGCAGATACGCAGTATTTT. Full variable domain (outside the CDR3, taken from reference TRBV7-2 and TRBJ2-3): GAGVSQSPSNKVTEKGKDVELRCDPISGHTALYWYRQSLGQGLEFLIYFQGNSAPDKSGLPSDRFSAERTGGSVSTLTIQRTQQEDSAVYLCASSLAHYADTQYFGPGTRLTVL.

This clonotype was observed a few times. The chain is built from TRBV19 and TRBJ1-1; D is unclear. This CDR3 contains 11 residues. Trimming removed 7 bases at V and 10 bases at J, with 13 bases between. The germline V gene encodes CDR1 LNHDA and CDR2 SQIVND (reference sequence). The CDR3 reads CASTVFAGAFF. CDR3 DNA: TGTGCCAGTACCGTTTTCGCGGGAGCTTTCTTT.

In this sample, this clonotype turned up many times. The chain recombines TRBV7-2 with TRBJ2-3, with TRBD1 as a possible D gene (5 bases). CDR1 is SGHTA and CDR2 is FQGNSA in the germline V gene. The CDR3 has 16 residues. V lost 2 bases to trimming and J lost 4 bases, with 16 bases between them. The CDR3 region is CASSLIQGYGPDTQYF. The CDR3 DNA follows: TGTGCCAGCAGCTTAATCCAGGGTTACGGACCAGATACGCAGTATTTT. Full variable domain (remainder filled in from reference TRBV7-2 and TRBJ2-3): GAGVSQSPSNKVTEKGKDVELRCDPISGHTALYWYRQSLGQGLEFLIYFQGNSAPDKSGLPSDRFSAERTGGSVSTLTIQRTQQEDSAVYLCASSLIQGYGPDTQYFGPGTRLTVL.

This clonotype turned up a few times. The chain couples TRBV20-1 to TRBJ2-1; 9 positions match TRBD1. CDR3 length: 14 amino acids. Germline V gives CDR1 DFQATT, CDR2 SNEGSKA (reference sequence). Losses at the gene ends were 5 bases for V and 2 bases for J; bases not matched to a gene: 4. CDR3 DNA: TGCAGTGCTCACGACAGGGGGACCTACAATGAGCAGTTCTTC. Translation: CSAHDRGTYNEQFF.

V is TRBV5-1 and J is TRBJ1-1; the D is unclear. CDR1 and CDR2 (germline): SGHRS, YFSETQ. With 4 bases removed from V and 1 base from J, the gap between germline ends came to 11 bases. The CDR3 length is 14 residues. The CDR3 bases are TGCGCCAGCAGCCCCGGTCGGCAGAACACTGAAGCTTTCTTT. It specifies CASSPGRQNTEAFF.

The CDR3 DNA reads TGCAGTGCTAACAGGGGAGAGGCTGAAGCTTTCTTT. Amino acid sequence: CSANRGEAEAFF. The chain employs TRBV20-1 and TRBJ1-1, with 7 bases matching TRBD1. Germline V gene data show CDR1 as DFQATT and CDR2 as SNEGSKA (reference sequence). Trimming at V came to 4 bases and at J to 6 bases, leaving 5 bases not matched to a gene. The CDR3 is 12 amino acids.

This clonotype has just a few counts. The chain links TRBV12-3 or TRBV12-4 to TRBJ2-7, with 12 bases lining up with TRBD2. V shed 3 bases, J shed 11 bases, and the junction held 8 bases outside the gene matches. This CDR3 region has 14 residues. The DNA of the CDR3 is TGTGCCAGCAGTTTGATGTCTAGCGGGAGGGTCGAGTACTTC. Translation: CASSLMSSGRVEYF.

V and J are TRBV27 and TRBJ2-6; TRBD2 might be the D (5 bases). Germline CDR1 MNHEY, CDR2 SMNVEV (reference sequence). Trimming shortened V by 2 bases and J by 2 bases, and 10 bases separated the two germline ends. This CDR3 comprises 16 residues. CDR3 loop: CASSLEGFPGANVLTF. Here the CDR3 DNA reads TGTGCCAGCAGTTTAGAGGGTTTTCCTGGGGCCAACGTCCTGACTTTC.

The gene calls are TRBV12-3 or TRBV12-4 and TRBJ2-5; D is perhaps TRBD2 (7 bases). V was trimmed by 3 bases and J by 4 bases, leaving 18 bases between them. There are 16 residues in the CDR3. CDR3 bases: TGTGCCAGCAGTTTTAGGGGGGGCGCGTTTCGAGAGACCCAGTACTTC. As protein: CASSFRGGAFRETQYF.

With regard to this clonotype: The junction shows a germline mismatch at one end, possibly a read error. J is TRBJ2-5 and V is TRBV11-3, with TRBD2 identical over 8 bases. The CDR3 spans 16 residues. In germline, CDR1 is SGHNT, CDR2 YENEEA. In nucleotides, the CDR3 is TGTGCCAGCAGCTTTCCTCCCGGGAGGGACCAGGAGACCCAGTACTTC. Its protein product is CASSFPPGRDQETQYF. Full variable domain (missing parts from reference TRBV11-3 and TRBJ2-5): EAGVVQSPRYKIIEKKQPVAFWCNPISGHNTLYWYLQNLGQGPELLIRYENEEAVDDSQLPKDRFSAERLKGVDSTLKIQPAELGDSAVYLCASSFPPGRDQETQYFGPGTRLLVL.

The V call is TRBV5-1, the J call TRBJ1-1; D gene unclear. The germline V gene has CDR1 SGHRS and CDR2 YFSETQ. V was pared by 0 bases and J by 2 bases, with 14 bases between. This CDR3 has 16 amino acids. For the CDR3, the DNA is TGCGCCAGCAGCTTGGCCTTATATGCGGCTAACACTGAAGCTTTCTTT. Its protein product is CASSLALYAANTEAFF.

V is TRBV12-3 or TRBV12-4 and J is TRBJ2-1, with TRBD2 matching 8 bases. The CDR3 is 15 residues long. J was trimmed by 3 bases and V by 5 bases; bases with no gene match: 6. Here the CDR3 reads CASSEAGVFYNEQFF. Written as DNA, the CDR3 is TGTGCCAGCAGTGAAGCGGGAGTTTTCTACAATGAGCAGTTCTTC.

This clonotype was seen a few times. This chain links TRBV10-3 with TRBJ2-2; unclear D gene. The CDR3 runs 14 residues. V was shortened by 2 bases and J by 6 bases, with 10 bases between the two germline ends. Germline values: CDR1 ENHRY, CDR2 SYGVKD. CDR3 nucleotide sequence: TGTGCCATCAGTGAGGGAACGGCAGCCGGGGAGCTGTTTTTT. Translation gives CAISEGTAAGELFF.

This clonotype turned up a few times. The chain joins TRBV20-1 to TRBJ2-7, with D perhaps TRBD1 (6 bases). This CDR3 is 12 amino acids long. V was shortened by 5 bases and J by 2 bases, with 10 bases between the two germline ends. Germline lookup yields CDR1 DFQATT and CDR2 SNEGSKA (reference sequence). CDR3 amino acids: CSAGRQAYEQYF. Here the CDR3 DNA reads TGCAGTGCTGGTCGACAGGCCTACGAGCAGTACTTC.

This clonotype has a handful of counts. The V gene is TRBV12-3 or TRBV12-4, the J gene TRBJ1-2; TRBD1 matches at 8 bases. The CDR3 is 15 residues long. V was pared by 5 bases and J by 4 bases, with 9 bases of the junction left unmatched. CDR3 sequence: CASSRRGPYAYGYTF. CDR3 coding DNA: TGTGCCAGCAGTCGCAGGGGGCCATACGCCTATGGCTACACCTTC.

The chain combines TRBV5-6 with TRBJ2-1; D is tentatively TRBD1 or TRBD2 (5 bases each). The germline V and J ends were trimmed by 4 bases and 12 bases, with 17 bases remaining between them. The CDR3 totals 13 residues. Per the germline V gene, CDR1 is SGHDT and CDR2 is YYEEEE. CDR3 DNA: TGTGCCAGCAGCCCTGTGGGGACCCAAGGGCAGTTCTTC. It yields the protein CASSPVGTQGQFF.

The chain couples TRBV11-2 to TRBJ2-2; D is unclear. Germline V CDR1 and CDR2: SGHAT, FQNNGV. V dropped 0 bases and J dropped 0 bases, with 8 bases sitting between them. The CDR3 has 16 amino acids. DNA of the CDR3: TGTGCCAGCAGCTTAGAGTACTCCGCGAACACCGGGGAGCTGTTTTTT. Translation: CASSLEYSANTGELFF.